The rows below give T cell receptor beta chains drawn from one sample of a study of shared clonotypes between healthy human individuals. Sequencing used immunoSEQ multiplex PCR; TCRdb keeps in-frame clones, though not all of them. The data show 1.5 million to 2.5 million clones, approximately 94% seen once. The source material was naive CD8+ T cells sorted from blood. Every receptor here comes from a man younger than 35 in good health. Each CDR3 is given with its conserved first and last residue. D genes are given only for firm matches. Clone size appears in some rows only: once, few, many, or a class for an expanded clone.

d_call	v_call	clone_size	j_call	cdr3_length	cdr3_aa	cdr3_nt
NA	TRBV7-3	once	TRBJ1-3	13	CASSLLTGNTIYF	TGTGCCAGCAGCCTCTTGACTGGAAACACCATATATTTT
NA	TRBV27	once	TRBJ2-1	16	CASRPRGSEIYNEQFF	TGTGCCAGCCGACCCCGCGGAAGCGAGATTTACAATGAGCAGTTCTTC
TRBD2	TRBV27	NA	TRBJ2-1	14	CASSLSGGANEQFF	TGTGCCAGCAGTTTAAGCGGGGGGGCTAATGAGCAGTTCTTC
TRBD1	TRBV6-5	NA	TRBJ2-2	16	CASSYLSGGFTGELFF	TGTGCCAGCAGTTACCTTTCAGGGGGCTTTACCGGGGAGCTGTTTTTT
NA	TRBV4-3	NA	TRBJ1-1	15	CASSQGPHSSNEAFF	TGCGCCAGCAGCCAAGGACCCCACAGTTCCAATGAAGCTTTCTTT
TRBD2	TRBV9	NA	TRBJ2-1	16	CASSVWIAGGSNEQFF	TGTGCCAGCAGCGTATGGATAGCGGGAGGGTCCAATGAGCAGTTCTTC
TRBD1	TRBV19	NA	TRBJ2-5	13	CASSLGTGGAQYF	TGTGCCAGTAGCCTCGGGACAGGAGGAGCCCAGTACTTC
TRBD1	TRBV5-6	NA	TRBJ2-7	15	CASSLRTGSSYEQYF	TGTGCCAGCAGCTTGAGGACAGGGAGCTCCTACGAGCAGTACTTC
TRBD2	TRBV6-5	NA	TRBJ2-1	15	CASRRLAGGYNEQFF	TGTGCCAGCAGGCGACTAGCGGGAGGATACAATGAGCAGTTCTTC
TRBD1	TRBV7-8	NA	TRBJ2-5	16	CASSSYRDRGEETQYF	TGTGCCAGCAGCTCGTACCGGGACAGGGGGGAAGAGACCCAGTACTTC
TRBD2	TRBV9	NA	TRBJ2-7	18	CASSTSGTSGESSYEQYF	TGTGCCAGCAGCACGTCGGGGACTAGCGGGGAGAGCTCCTACGAGCAGTACTTC
TRBD2	TRBV7-8	once	TRBJ2-3	15	CASSWSPSGSDTQYF	TGTGCCAGCAGCTGGAGCCCTAGCGGATCAGATACGCAGTATTTT
NA	TRBV13	NA	TRBJ2-2	16	CASSLRREEYTGELFF	TGTGCCAGCAGCTTACGGCGGGAAGAGTACACCGGGGAGCTGTTTTTT
NA	TRBV27	NA	TRBJ1-2	15	CASSPLGSPIYGYTF	TGTGCCAGCAGTCCTCTCGGGTCCCCCATCTATGGCTACACCTTC
NA	TRBV6-6	NA	TRBJ2-1	14	CASSWGAQYNEQFF	TGTGCCAGCAGTTGGGGCGCTCAGTACAATGAGCAGTTCTTC
NA	TRBV10-2	NA	TRBJ2-5	12	CATLGGPETQYF	TGCGCCACCTTGGGGGGACCGGAGACCCAGTACTTC
NA	TRBV6-5	NA	TRBJ1-1	15	CASTIQGGKYTEAFF	TGTGCCAGCACCATACAAGGGGGGAAATACACTGAAGCTTTCTTT
NA	TRBV5-4	NA	TRBJ2-2	15	CASSFQGGSPGELFF	TGTGCCAGCAGCTTTCAGGGTGGGTCGCCCGGGGAGCTGTTTTTT
NA	TRBV5-6	NA	TRBJ2-1	15	CASSLLGSSYNEQFF	TGTGCCAGCAGCTTGCTTGGGAGCTCCTACAATGAGCAGTTCTTC
NA	TRBV5-1	NA	TRBJ2-3	16	CASSPSLGGSTDTQYF	TGCGCCAGCAGCCCGAGCCTCGGGGGCAGCACAGATACGCAGTATTTT
NA	TRBV7-2	NA	TRBJ1-1	15	CASSLELAGWTEAFF	TGTGCCAGCAGCTTAGAGTTGGCAGGGTGGACTGAAGCTTTCTTT
NA	TRBV9	NA	TRBJ2-7	14	CASSPAHNSYEQYF	TGTGCCAGCAGCCCAGCCCACAATAGCTACGAGCAGTACTTC
TRBD1	TRBV13	NA	TRBJ2-7	13	CASRDRGRNEQYF	TGTGCCAGCAGGGACAGGGGGCGAAACGAGCAGTACTTC
NA	TRBV27	NA	TRBJ2-1	13	CASSLYRDDEQFF	TGTGCCAGCAGTCTATACCGGGACGATGAGCAGTTCTTC
NA	TRBV19	NA	TRBJ2-2	13	CASFDSGTGELFF	TGTGCCAGTTTTGACAGTGGCACCGGGGAGCTGTTTTTT
TRBD1	TRBV25-1	NA	TRBJ2-1	11	CASGQGDEQFF	TGTGCCAGCGGACAGGGGGATGAGCAGTTCTTC
NA	TRBV10-1	NA	TRBJ2-7	15	CASSDFEGEAYEQYF	TGCGCCAGCAGTGACTTTGAAGGGGAGGCCTACGAGCAGTACTTC
NA	TRBV27	NA	TRBJ1-1	17	CASSLLSVEGLNTEAFF	TGTGCCAGCAGTTTATTGTCGGTGGAAGGGTTGAACACTGAAGCTTTCTTT
TRBD1	TRBV29-1	NA	TRBJ2-7	15	CSVDGTGGVGYEQYF	TGCAGCGTTGATGGGACAGGGGGAGTCGGCTACGAGCAGTACTTC
TRBD2	TRBV4-3	NA	TRBJ2-5	16	CASSLGLAGGGETQYF	TGCGCCAGCAGCCTCGGACTAGCGGGAGGAGGAGAGACCCAGTACTTC